This is a list of T cell receptor beta chains from one sample in a study of Ad26.COV2.S vaccination and SARS-CoV-2 variants. TCRdb's table, derived via immunoSEQ multiplex PCR, lists solely in-frame clones and lacks some. The data contain about 480,000 clones, around 85% of them singletons. Sample: peripheral blood, taken in a trial of Ad26.COV2.S vaccine versus placebo. The source is a person aged 18 to 59 who received the Ad26.COV2.S COVID-19 vaccine or a placebo. The CDR3 runs from the conserved cysteine through the conserved F or W. Each record gives: D gene, CDR3 length, J gene, clone size, V gene, CDR3 protein, CDR3 DNA. D genes are given only for firm matches. A row's size may be missing; if present it is once, few, many or a size class.

d_gene: .
len: 15
j_gene: TRBJ2-5
abundance: .
v_gene: TRBV5-6
CDR3aa: CASSLGRGTQETQYF
CDR3nt: TGTGCCAGCAGCTTGGGGCGGGGAACCCAAGAGACCCAGTACTTC

d_gene: .
len: 15
j_gene: TRBJ1-6
abundance: .
v_gene: TRBV4-3
CDR3aa: CASSRVGDNNSPLHF
CDR3nt: TGCGCCAGCAGCCGAGTGGGGGACAATAATTCACCCCTCCACTTT

d_gene: TRBD2
len: 14
j_gene: TRBJ2-1
abundance: .
v_gene: TRBV6-5
CDR3aa: CASAGTSNYNEQFF
CDR3nt: TGTGCCAGCGCCGGGACTAGTAACTACAATGAGCAGTTCTTC

d_gene: .
len: 12
j_gene: TRBJ2-1
abundance: once
v_gene: TRBV13
CDR3aa: CASSPGYNEQFF
CDR3nt: TGTGCCAGCAGCCCCGGCTACAATGAGCAGTTCTTC

d_gene: TRBD2
len: 16
j_gene: TRBJ2-5
abundance: .
v_gene: TRBV4-2
CDR3aa: CASSQDVLAGQKTQYF
CDR3nt: TGTGCCAGCAGCCAAGATGTCCTAGCGGGACAAAAGACCCAGTACTTC

d_gene: .
len: 14
j_gene: TRBJ1-5
abundance: .
v_gene: TRBV5-1
CDR3aa: CASSLDGNNQPQHF
CDR3nt: TGCGCCAGCAGCTTGGACGGGAATAATCAGCCCCAGCATTTT

d_gene: .
len: 12
j_gene: TRBJ2-7
abundance: few
v_gene: TRBV12-3/TRBV12-4
CDR3aa: CASSLNTGEQYF
CDR3nt: TGTGCCAGCAGTTTAAATACTGGCGAGCAGTACTTC

d_gene: .
len: 16
j_gene: TRBJ2-1
abundance: .
v_gene: TRBV7-6
CDR3aa: CASSSRGGGTRNEQFF
CDR3nt: TGTGCCAGCAGCTCCCGAGGGGGCGGGACTCGCAATGAGCAGTTCTTC

d_gene: .
len: 14
j_gene: TRBJ2-2
abundance: .
v_gene: TRBV15
CDR3aa: CATSRDGLTGELFF
CDR3nt: TGTGCCACCAGCAGAGATGGACTAACCGGGGAGCTGTTTTTT

d_gene: TRBD1
len: 15
j_gene: TRBJ2-2
abundance: .
v_gene: TRBV9
CDR3aa: CASSGGQSRTGELFF
CDR3nt: TGTGCCAGCAGCGGGGGACAGTCCCGAACCGGGGAGCTGTTTTTT

d_gene: .
len: 18
j_gene: TRBJ1-5
abundance: once
v_gene: TRBV11-2
CDR3aa: CASSLGQGGRYSNQPQHF
CDR3nt: TGTGCCAGCAGCTTAGGCCAGGGAGGCCGATATAGCAATCAGCCCCAGCATTTT

d_gene: .
len: 11
j_gene: TRBJ1-2
abundance: .
v_gene: TRBV6-2/TRBV6-3
CDR3aa: CASSYGPGYTF
CDR3nt: TGTGCCAGCAGTTACGGCCCTGGCTACACCTTC

d_gene: .
len: 13
j_gene: TRBJ2-5
abundance: .
v_gene: TRBV27
CDR3aa: CASSTAQYLTQYF
CDR3nt: TGTGCCAGCAGTACCGCCCAGTATCTGACCCAGTACTTC

d_gene: .
len: 16
j_gene: TRBJ2-5
abundance: once
v_gene: TRBV6-1
CDR3aa: CASSEATAGWGETQYF
CDR3nt: TGTGCCAGCAGTGAAGCGACGGCAGGGTGGGGAGAGACCCAGTACTTC

d_gene: .
len: 13
j_gene: TRBJ1-2
abundance: .
v_gene: TRBV28
CDR3aa: CASSLFSTFGYTF
CDR3nt: TGTGCCAGCAGTTTATTTTCCACCTTTGGCTACACCTTC

d_gene: .
len: 13
j_gene: TRBJ1-3
abundance: .
v_gene: TRBV9
CDR3aa: CASSGRTGNTIYF
CDR3nt: TGTGCCAGCAGCGGACGGACAGGAAACACCATATATTTT

d_gene: .
len: 14
j_gene: TRBJ1-1
abundance: .
v_gene: TRBV2
CDR3aa: CASSEAPGPTEAFF
CDR3nt: TGTGCCAGCAGTGAAGCGCCGGGGCCCACTGAAGCTTTCTTT

d_gene: .
len: 15
j_gene: TRBJ1-5
abundance: .
v_gene: TRBV6-5
CDR3aa: CASRPFRRGNQPQHF
CDR3nt: TGTGCCAGCAGGCCCTTTAGAAGGGGCAATCAGCCCCAGCATTTT

d_gene: TRBD1
len: 20
j_gene: TRBJ1-6
abundance: .
v_gene: TRBV7-8
CDR3aa: CASSFTVQGTRSSYNSPLHF
CDR3nt: TGTGCCAGCAGCTTTACCGTACAGGGGACCAGGAGCTCCTATAATTCACCCCTCCACTTT

d_gene: TRBD1
len: 14
j_gene: TRBJ1-5
abundance: .
v_gene: TRBV19
CDR3aa: CATRVDRGDQPQHF
CDR3nt: TGTGCCACCCGGGTGGACAGGGGGGATCAGCCCCAGCATTTT

d_gene: .
len: 14
j_gene: TRBJ1-1
abundance: .
v_gene: TRBV2
CDR3aa: CASSEVGIHTEAFF
CDR3nt: TGTGCCAGCAGTGAAGTGGGGATACACACTGAAGCTTTCTTT

d_gene: .
len: 15
j_gene: TRBJ1-5
abundance: .
v_gene: TRBV5-1
CDR3aa: CASSLVGDSNQPQHF
CDR3nt: TGCGCCAGCAGCTTGGTAGGGGATAGCAATCAGCCCCAGCATTTT

d_gene: .
len: 12
j_gene: TRBJ2-7
abundance: .
v_gene: TRBV6-2/TRBV6-3
CDR3aa: CASSRQRYEQYF
CDR3nt: TGTGCCAGCAGCCGACAGAGATACGAGCAGTACTTC

d_gene: .
len: 14
j_gene: TRBJ2-7
abundance: once
v_gene: TRBV4-3
CDR3aa: CASSQDVRGRKQYF
CDR3nt: TGCGCCAGCAGCCAAGATGTCAGAGGGAGGAAGCAGTACTTC

d_gene: .
len: 14
j_gene: TRBJ2-7
abundance: .
v_gene: TRBV6-5
CDR3aa: CASSTTSSVGEQYF
CDR3nt: TGTGCCAGCAGTACTACTAGCTCGGTAGGGGAGCAGTACTTC

d_gene: TRBD1
len: 14
j_gene: TRBJ1-2
abundance: few
v_gene: TRBV7-9
CDR3aa: CASTRTGGANGYTF
CDR3nt: TGTGCCAGCACCCGAACAGGGGGCGCGAATGGCTACACCTTC

d_gene: .
len: 14
j_gene: TRBJ2-7
abundance: .
v_gene: TRBV4-3
CDR3aa: CASSPNPGSYEQYF
CDR3nt: TGCGCCAGCAGCCCAAACCCGGGATCCTACGAGCAGTACTTC

d_gene: TRBD1
len: 14
j_gene: TRBJ1-5
abundance: .
v_gene: TRBV5-6
CDR3aa: CASSLGQGTQPQHF
CDR3nt: TGTGCCAGCAGCTTGGGACAGGGGACTCAGCCCCAGCATTTT

d_gene: .
len: 14
j_gene: TRBJ1-2
abundance: few
v_gene: TRBV21-1
CDR3aa: CASSKVGGAYGYTF
CDR3nt: TGTGCCAGCAGCAAAGTCGGCGGGGCCTATGGCTACACCTTC

d_gene: .
len: 15
j_gene: TRBJ1-5
abundance: few
v_gene: TRBV4-2
CDR3aa: CASNEGGASNQPQHF
CDR3nt: TGTGCCAGCAACGAAGGGGGGGCTAGCAATCAGCCCCAGCATTTT

d_gene: .
len: 12
j_gene: TRBJ2-2
abundance: .
v_gene: TRBV7-9
CDR3aa: CASSWGPGELFF
CDR3nt: TGTGCCAGCAGCTGGGGTCCCGGGGAGCTGTTTTTT

d_gene: .
len: 13
j_gene: TRBJ1-1
abundance: .
v_gene: TRBV6-5
CDR3aa: CASSWDLDTEAFF
CDR3nt: TGTGCCAGCAGTTGGGACTTAGACACTGAAGCTTTCTTT

d_gene: .
len: 14
j_gene: TRBJ1-5
abundance: .
v_gene: TRBV24-1
CDR3aa: CATSDLGGSQPQHF
CDR3nt: TGTGCCACCAGTGATTTGGGGGGGTCTCAGCCCCAGCATTTT

d_gene: .
len: 15
j_gene: TRBJ1-5
abundance: once
v_gene: TRBV27
CDR3aa: CASSLYLQPNQPQHF
CDR3nt: TGTGCCAGCAGTTTATATTTACAGCCAAATCAGCCCCAGCATTTT

d_gene: TRBD2
len: 15
j_gene: TRBJ2-1
abundance: .
v_gene: TRBV6-5
CDR3aa: CASSSPSGSSDEQFF
CDR3nt: TGTGCCAGCAGTTCTCCTAGCGGGAGTTCGGATGAGCAGTTCTTC

d_gene: .
len: 14
j_gene: TRBJ2-7
abundance: .
v_gene: TRBV4-3
CDR3aa: CASSQVGNSYEQYF
CDR3nt: TGCGCCAGCAGCCAAGTCGGGAATTCCTACGAGCAGTACTTC

d_gene: .
len: 14
j_gene: TRBJ1-5
abundance: .
v_gene: TRBV2
CDR3aa: CASNQRSYDQPQHF
CDR3nt: TGTGCCAGCAACCAAAGGAGTTACGATCAGCCCCAGCATTTT

d_gene: TRBD2
len: 18
j_gene: TRBJ2-3
abundance: .
v_gene: TRBV7-2
CDR3aa: CASSTRAGGPFGTDTQYF
CDR3nt: TGTGCCAGCAGCACCCGAGCGGGAGGGCCATTTGGCACAGATACGCAGTATTTT

d_gene: .
len: 13
j_gene: TRBJ2-3
abundance: many
v_gene: TRBV27
CDR3aa: CASSLVRGDTQYF
CDR3nt: TGTGCCAGCAGTTTGGTCCGGGGTGATACGCAGTATTTT

d_gene: .
len: 13
j_gene: TRBJ2-5
abundance: .
v_gene: TRBV2
CDR3aa: CASGASSQETQYF
CDR3nt: TGTGCCAGCGGCGCTAGCTCTCAAGAGACCCAGTACTTC

d_gene: TRBD2
len: 18
j_gene: TRBJ2-1
abundance: .
v_gene: TRBV28
CDR3aa: CASSWERTSGSSYNEQFF
CDR3nt: TGTGCCAGCAGTTGGGAACGGACTAGCGGGTCCTCCTACAATGAGCAGTTCTTC

d_gene: .
len: 13
j_gene: TRBJ1-6
abundance: once
v_gene: TRBV11-2
CDR3aa: CASSITGNSPLHF
CDR3nt: TGTGCCAGCAGCATAACAGGGAATTCACCCCTCCACTTT

d_gene: .
len: 15
j_gene: TRBJ2-1
abundance: .
v_gene: TRBV15
CDR3aa: CATSRAGSMGNEQFF
CDR3nt: TGTGCCACCAGCAGAGCTGGGTCGATGGGGAATGAGCAGTTCTTC

d_gene: .
len: 14
j_gene: TRBJ1-2
abundance: few
v_gene: TRBV28
CDR3aa: CASSPMGGTYGYTF
CDR3nt: TGTGCCAGCAGTCCTATGGGGGGGACCTATGGCTACACCTTC

d_gene: .
len: 15
j_gene: TRBJ2-6
abundance: .
v_gene: TRBV15
CDR3aa: CATSREHSGANVLTF
CDR3nt: TGTGCCACCAGCAGAGAGCACTCTGGGGCCAACGTCCTGACTTTC

d_gene: TRBD2
len: 17
j_gene: TRBJ2-5
abundance: .
v_gene: TRBV7-9
CDR3aa: CASVGRGIGLAGEFQYF
CDR3nt: TGTGCCAGCGTGGGCCGGGGAATTGGACTAGCGGGGGAATTCCAGTACTTC

d_gene: TRBD1
len: 18
j_gene: TRBJ1-1
abundance: .
v_gene: TRBV3-1/TRBV3-2
CDR3aa: CASSQDFGTGGAGGKAFF
CDR3nt: TGTGCCAGCAGCCAAGATTTCGGGACAGGGGGCGCGGGGGGTAAAGCTTTCTTT

d_gene: .
len: 13
j_gene: TRBJ1-1
abundance: once
v_gene: TRBV5-5
CDR3aa: CASSSEVNTEAFF
CDR3nt: TGTGCCAGCAGCTCGGAGGTGAACACTGAAGCTTTCTTT

d_gene: .
len: 12
j_gene: TRBJ1-1
abundance: .
v_gene: TRBV20-1
CDR3aa: CSASPGTSRAFF
CDR3nt: TGCAGTGCTAGTCCGGGGACCTCTCGGGCTTTCTTT

d_gene: .
len: 14
j_gene: TRBJ2-7
abundance: .
v_gene: TRBV12-5
CDR3aa: CASGFGGISGEQYF
CDR3nt: TGTGCTAGTGGTTTTGGCGGGATATCTGGCGAGCAGTACTTC

d_gene: .
len: 11
j_gene: TRBJ1-4
abundance: .
v_gene: TRBV20-1
CDR3aa: CSARTLSGPSF
CDR3nt: TGCAGTGCTAGAACGTTATCGGGACCGAGTTTT

d_gene: TRBD1
len: 16
j_gene: TRBJ1-1
abundance: .
v_gene: TRBV18
CDR3aa: CASSKSEQGIDTEAFF
CDR3nt: TGTGCCAGCTCAAAGTCGGAACAGGGGATCGACACTGAAGCTTTCTTT

d_gene: TRBD2
len: 12
j_gene: TRBJ2-3
abundance: .
v_gene: TRBV4-2
CDR3aa: CASSQAREAQYF
CDR3nt: TGTGCCAGCAGCCAAGCCCGGGAGGCGCAGTATTTT

d_gene: .
len: 14
j_gene: TRBJ2-7
abundance: .
v_gene: TRBV6-2/TRBV6-3
CDR3aa: CASSYSGPKFEQYF
CDR3nt: TGTGCCAGCAGTTACTCGGGACCCAAGTTTGAGCAGTACTTC

d_gene: TRBD1
len: 17
j_gene: TRBJ1-2
abundance: .
v_gene: TRBV2
CDR3aa: CASSPIGQDVATYGYTF
CDR3nt: TGTGCCAGCAGTCCGATCGGACAGGACGTCGCAACCTATGGCTACACCTTC

d_gene: TRBD1
len: 15
j_gene: TRBJ1-1
abundance: .
v_gene: TRBV19
CDR3aa: CASSTGQGAYTEAFF
CDR3nt: TGTGCCAGTAGTACCGGACAGGGTGCGTACACTGAAGCTTTCTTT

d_gene: .
len: 18
j_gene: TRBJ2-7
abundance: .
v_gene: TRBV7-2
CDR3aa: CASSLWTTGFSSSYEQYF
CDR3nt: TGTGCCAGCAGCTTGTGGACAACTGGGTTCTCGAGCTCCTACGAGCAGTACTTC

d_gene: TRBD2
len: 16
j_gene: TRBJ2-3
abundance: .
v_gene: TRBV27
CDR3aa: CASSFRTSGSTDTQYF
CDR3nt: TGTGCCAGCAGTTTCCGGACTAGCGGGAGTACAGATACGCAGTATTTT

d_gene: .
len: 14
j_gene: TRBJ1-6
abundance: .
v_gene: TRBV27
CDR3aa: CASSFRQGGSPLHF
CDR3nt: TGTGCCAGCAGTTTCCGGCAGGGCGGCTCACCCCTCCACTTT

d_gene: .
len: 15
j_gene: TRBJ1-2
abundance: .
v_gene: TRBV4-3
CDR3aa: CASSQEVNSDYGYTF
CDR3nt: TGCGCCAGCAGCCAAGAGGTCAATTCGGACTATGGCTACACCTTC